This TCR beta chain was recorded in a study of blood T cell repertoires in COVID-19. For the study at large: COVID-19 samples collected from the United States, Italy and Spain covered acute and convalescent phases. The cDNA or gDNA used as material had been derived from T cells, B-cell-depleted T cells, or PBMCs.

Using immunoSEQ multiplex PCR, the repertoire was profiled, and TCRdb retains in-frame clones only, with some absent. Of 450,000 or so clones detected, 85% to 90% appear once; the ten largest clones hold roughly 1%. V shed 4 bases and J shed 4 bases, with 11 bases lying between them. CDR1 and CDR2 (germline): WSHSY, SAAADI. This CDR3 region has 14 residues. Seattle patients were enrolled during active infection and followed longitudinally. The sample taken for sequencing was peripheral blood. The TCR comes from a man aged 18 to 30 with COVID-19, enrolled during active disease. The chain recombines TRBV10-2 with TRBJ1-5; the D is unclear. CDR3 nucleotides: TGCGCCAGCAGTGTTTTGGGGAGAAATCAGCCCCAGCATTTT. Residues: CASSVLGRNQPQHF.